These 26 T cell receptor beta chains were all obtained from the same sample, sequenced in a study of graft-versus-host responses after intestinal transplantation. No cognate antigen is known for these TCRs. Here immunoSEQ multiplex PCR was the method, and the copy in TCRdb shows in-frame clones only, minus some. This table has more than 85,000 clones, roughly 85% appearing once. Here the sequenced sample was unstimulated CD4+ T cells sorted from spleen or lymph node cells, taken before intestinal transplant. These receptors were collected from a human donor who received an intestinal transplant.

The chain carries TRBV6-6 and TRBJ2-1; the match to TRBD2 covers 11 bases. The germline CDR1 and CDR2 sequences are MNHNY and SVGAGI (reference sequence). V lost 5 bases, J lost 4 bases, and 4 bases stayed unmatched. This CDR3 is built from 15 residues. The CDR3 nucleotides read TGTGCCAGCAGTATGCTAGCGGGGGGATACAATGAGCAGTTCTTC. It encodes CASSMLAGGYNEQFF.

The J gene is TRBJ2-5, the V gene TRBV30; TRBD2 might be the D (7 bases). The J call is doubtful: the DNA matches TRBJ2-7 better. The CDR3 spans 14 residues. CDR1 and CDR2 (germline): GTSNPN, SVGIG (reference sequence). The CDR3 spells CAWNGGANIHEQYF. CDR3 DNA: TGTGCCTGGAATGGGGGGGCGAATATCCACGAGCAGTACTTC.

The V gene is TRBV9, the J gene TRBJ2-7, with D perhaps matching TRBD1 (5 bases). Trimming removed 0 bases from V and 2 bases from J, with 9 bases in between. The CDR3 sequence is 14 residues long. CDR1 is SGDLS, CDR2 YYNGEE, per germline. The CDR3 protein is CASSVGTNPYEQYF. CDR3 sequence (DNA): TGTGCCAGCAGCGTAGGGACAAACCCCTACGAGCAGTACTTC.

This CDR3 is CSVDQEGAFF. CDR3 DNA sequence: TGCAGCGTCGACCAGGAGGGGGCTTTCTTT. The chain uses TRBV29-1 and TRBJ1-1, with D possibly matching TRBD1 (5 bases). Germline V gene lookup returns CDR1 SQVTM and CDR2 ANQGSEA. The CDR3 contains 10 residues. The germline V and J ends were trimmed by 6 bases and 11 bases, with 13 bases remaining between them.

CDR3 sequence (DNA): TGTGCCAGCAGCTTAGGCAACAGTAACTATGGCTACACCTTC. Translated: CASSLGNSNYGYTF. V and J are TRBV11-2 and TRBJ1-2; D ambiguous. This CDR3 region has 14 residues. V lost 1 base, J lost 1 base, and 7 bases lay in between. Germline CDR1 is SGHAT and CDR2 is FQNNGV.

CDR3 DNA sequence: TGCGCCAGCAGCTTGGTTCGGGACAGGTTAAATTCACCCCTCCACTTT. Encoded protein: CASSLVRDRLNSPLHF. The chain has TRBV5-1 and TRBJ1-6, with 8 bases aligning to TRBD1. V gave up 0 bases and J gave up 7 bases; unmatched junction bases: 6. Germline lookup yields CDR1 SGHRS and CDR2 YFSETQ. The CDR3 has 16 amino acids.

The chain carries TRBV2 and TRBJ2-3; TRBD2 matches 12 bases. Germline CDR1 reads SNHLY; CDR2 reads FYNNEI. The CDR3 is 16 amino acids. The ends lost 6 bases at V and 4 bases at J; junction bases unmatched: 8. CDR3 protein: CASSVLAGGGADTQYF. As DNA, the CDR3 is TGTGCCAGCAGCGTTCTAGCGGGAGGGGGGGCAGATACGCAGTATTTT.

This chain links TRBV5-4 with TRBJ2-2, with D possibly matching TRBD2 (6 bases). Deletions cut 1 base from V and 0 bases from J, with 13 bases between. Germline V CDR1 and CDR2: SGHNT, YYREEE (reference sequence). This CDR3 spans 17 amino acids. CDR3 loop: CASSLSVGGTNTGELFF. Written as DNA, the CDR3 is TGTGCCAGCAGCTTGTCCGTGGGAGGCACGAACACCGGGGAGCTGTTTTTT.

This clone was counted a single time. The V and J genes are TRBV5-1 and TRBJ1-4; possible D gene TRBD1, 5 bases. The CDR3 is 14 amino acids. Trimming removed 0 bases at V and 4 bases at J, with 7 bases between. From germline, CDR1 is SGHRS and CDR2 YFSETQ. The chain's CDR3 is CASSLVGGNEKLFF. The DNA of the CDR3 is TGCGCCAGCAGCTTGGTGGGGGGTAATGAAAAACTGTTTTTT.

The gene calls are TRBV2 and TRBJ2-3, with 11 positions matching TRBD2. CDR3 length: 15 amino acids. The V gene end was trimmed by 6 bases and the J gene end by 5 bases; junction bases not matched to a gene: 7. Looked up from germline, CDR1 is SNHLY and CDR2 is FYNNEI. CDR3 amino acids: CASRETSGGGDTQYF. The CDR3 DNA reads TGTGCCAGCAGGGAAACTAGCGGGGGTGGAGATACGCAGTATTTT. Combining the CDR3 with reference TRBV2 and TRBJ2-3 gives the whole variable domain EPEVTQTPSHQVTQMGQEVILRCVPISNHLYFYWYRQILGQKVEFLVSFYNNEISEKSEIFDDQFSVERPDGSNFTLKIRSTKLEDSAMYFCASRETSGGGDTQYFGPGTRLTVL.

This chain uses TRBV15 with TRBJ1-2, with a weak D call TRBD1 (5 bases). Germline V lookup: CDR1 LNHNV, CDR2 YYDKDF (reference sequence). V was clipped by 0 bases and J by 8 bases, with 13 bases between them. The CDR3 loop spans 14 amino acids. CDR3 amino acids: CATSRDIGALGYTF. In DNA form, the CDR3 reads TGTGCCACCAGCAGAGATATAGGGGCTCTGGGCTACACCTTC.

This clone occurred once. V gene TRBV2 combines with J gene TRBJ1-2; D unresolved. The CDR3 sequence is 13 residues long. Germline CDR1 reads SNHLY; CDR2 reads FYNNEI. V gave up 4 bases and J gave up 2 bases, with 8 bases separating them. The DNA of the CDR3 is TGTGCCAGCAGTGCGGGGAAAAACTATGGCTACACCTTC. Translated: CASSAGKNYGYTF.

The chain links TRBV2 to TRBJ2-1; 12 bases line up with TRBD1. V was clipped by 7 bases and J by 5 bases; unmatched bases: 12. The CDR3 runs 17 residues. From germline, CDR1 is SNHLY and CDR2 FYNNEI. The CDR3 here is CASIRTRDRGRNNEQFF. The CDR3 coding sequence is TGTGCCAGCATCAGAACGAGGGACAGGGGGCGGAACAATGAGCAGTTCTTC.

The chain has TRBV5-1 and TRBJ2-3, with D maybe TRBD2 (5 bases). The CDR3 has 14 residues. V lost 4 bases and J 1 base, leaving 10 bases between the germline ends. In germline, CDR1 is SGHRS, CDR2 YFSETQ. The CDR3 DNA follows: TGCGCCAGCAGCCCTGTTAGCGGCACAGATACGCAGTATTTT. It encodes CASSPVSGTDTQYF.

The chain combines TRBV7-2 with TRBJ1-2, with D perhaps matching TRBD1 (5 bases). With 3 bases removed from V and 12 bases from J, the gap between germline ends came to 17 bases. The CDR3 covers 13 residues. The V gene's germline CDR1 is SGHTA and CDR2 FQGNSA. CDR3 region: CASSFGALASHTF. The DNA of the CDR3 is TGTGCCAGCAGCTTTGGGGCTCTAGCGTCTCACACCTTC.

This clone was recorded only once. V usage is TRBV19 and J usage is TRBJ1-3; D unresolved. The germline gives CDR1 LNHDA, CDR2 SQIVND (reference sequence). V shed 0 bases and J shed 0 bases, with 12 bases lying between them. There are 17 residues in the CDR3. The CDR3 bases are TGTGCCAGTAGTATAGATCAGTTTGTCGTCTCTGGAAACACCATATATTTT. Residues: CASSIDQFVVSGNTIYF.

This clone was observed a handful of times. The CDR3 DNA reads TGTGCCTGGAGCCAGGGGGCAGGGGGCGCGGGTGGCTACACCTTC. It encodes CAWSQGAGGAGGYTF. The chain joins TRBV30 to TRBJ1-2, with 8 bases aligning to TRBD1. Germline assignment: CDR1 GTSNPN and CDR2 SVGIG (reference sequence). The ends lost 3 bases at V and 7 bases at J; junction bases unmatched: 13. This CDR3 spans 15 amino acids.

As regards this clone: At one end, the junction sequence differs from germline, possibly due to a read error. This chain links TRBV4-1 with TRBJ1-5; D remains ambiguous. CDR1 MGHRA and CDR2 YSYEKL come from the germline V gene. This CDR3 is built from 14 residues. The CDR3 nucleotides are TGTGCCAGCAGCCAAGAGGCCCAGGATCAGCCCCAGCATTTT. Translating it yields CASSQEAQDQPQHF.

This chain links TRBV19 with TRBJ1-6, with a possible D match to TRBD1 (6 bases). Germline CDR1 is LNHDA and CDR2 is SQIVND (reference sequence). V was pared by 7 bases and J by 7 bases, with 20 bases between. The CDR3 covers 16 residues. The CDR3 loop is CASTASGTIKNSPLHF. The CDR3 DNA reads as TGTGCCAGTACCGCGTCCGGGACAATAAAAAATTCACCCCTCCACTTT.

This rearrangement joins TRBV18 to TRBJ2-1, with 7 bases identical to TRBD1. The ends lost 4 bases at V and 9 bases at J; junction bases unmatched: 9. This CDR3 has 14 amino acids. The germline V gene has CDR1 KGHSH and CDR2 LQKENI. CDR3 nucleotides: TGTGCCAGCTCACACCCAGGGGGTTTGGGTGAGCAGTTCTTC. The encoded protein is CASSHPGGLGEQFF.

The chain carries TRBV11-2 and TRBJ2-2; TRBD2 matches at 9 bases. Germline CDR1 and CDR2: SGHAT and FQNNGV. V trimming: 3 bases; J trimming: 1 base; junction bases outside the gene matches: 3. This CDR3 contains 16 residues. In DNA form, the CDR3 reads TGTGCCAGCAGCTTGAGAGCGGGGGGGAACACCGGGGAGCTGTTTTTT. Translated: CASSLRAGGNTGELFF.

The chain couples TRBV2 to TRBJ2-7; no clear D gene. CDR1 is SNHLY, CDR2 FYNNEI, per germline. V was cut by 10 bases and J by 0 bases, with 16 bases left in between. The CDR3 runs to 14 residues. CDR3 amino acids: CATRLQPSSYEQYF. The CDR3 DNA follows: TGTGCCACCCGGTTACAGCCCAGCTCCTACGAGCAGTACTTC.

J is TRBJ2-3 and V is TRBV5-4; TRBD2 matches 7 bases. The CDR3 is 15 residues long. V shed 5 bases and J 0 bases; nucleotides not matched to a gene: 6. Germline loops: CDR1 SGHNT, CDR2 YYREEE (reference sequence). In DNA form, the CDR3 reads TGTGCCAGCAGGAGGCGGCGGGAGAGCACAGATACGCAGTATTTT. This sequence encodes CASRRRRESTDTQYF.

This rearrangement joins TRBV5-4 to TRBJ2-3; D possibly corresponds to TRBD2 (7 bases). Germline loops: CDR1 SGHNT, CDR2 YYREEE (reference sequence). The CDR3 contains 15 residues. The V end lost 6 bases, the J end lost 0 bases, and 14 bases lay between the germline ends. Written as DNA, the CDR3 is TGTGCCAGCAACATTAGGGGGGGTAGCACAGATACGCAGTATTTT. Its protein is CASNIRGGSTDTQYF.

This clone was recorded a few times. The genes are TRBV7-2 and TRBJ2-3; D gene unclear. The germline V gene has CDR1 SGHTA and CDR2 FQGNSA. The V gene lost 1 base and the J gene lost 5 bases, with 10 bases spanning the gap. The CDR3 extends over 14 amino acids. The CDR3 coding sequence is TGTGCCAGCAGCTTAGACGGCGGTGGAGATACGCAGTATTTT. It yields the protein CASSLDGGGDTQYF.

This clone was seen just once. V and J are TRBV2 and TRBJ2-2; 9 nucleotides match TRBD2. The junction had 3 bases not matched to a gene; V was cut back by 0 bases and J by 4 bases. The germline CDR1 and CDR2 sequences are SNHLY and FYNNEI. The CDR3 is made up of 16 amino acids. The CDR3 reads CASSEARRGGTGELFF. The CDR3 DNA is TGTGCCAGCAGTGAAGCGCGGCGGGGGGGCACCGGGGAGCTGTTTTTT.